These 2 T cell receptor beta chains came from one sample sequenced in a study of shared clonotypes between healthy human individuals (dated by TCRdb to the early 2020s). Preparation of the library involved the immunoSEQ multiplex PCR assay. In TCRdb, the immuneACCESS table is reduced to in-frame sequences with V and J assigned. These tables do not hold every clone; where another copy was compared, an unresolved V gene accounts for under half, and the others remain unexplained. The sample table shows about 1,800,000 clones, and roughly 94% are seen once. The top ten constitute more than 0.9% of the sample. CD8 naive samples consisted of CD45RO-negative cells that were positively selected for CCR7, yielding a CD45RA+CCR7+ population without TemRA cells. Sequencing was carried out using naive CD8+ T cells sorted from blood. Reading the label with the study, this specimen's cell subset or site is: CD45RA+CCR7+. These receptors were taken from a man between 18 and 35 years old in good health.

The chain links TRBV5-4 to TRBJ1-5; D call uncertain. This CDR3 has 15 residues. Per the germline V gene, CDR1 is SGHNT and CDR2 is YYREEE (reference sequence). Trimming shortened V by 0 bases and J by 3 bases, and 10 bases separated the two germline ends. CDR3 in amino acids: CASSLVPENNQPQHF. CDR3 nucleotide sequence: TGTGCCAGCAGCTTGGTACCAGAGAACAATCAGCCCCAGCATTTT.

The chain employs TRBV4-1 and TRBJ2-2; 8 bases are shared with TRBD2. CDR1 is MGHRA, CDR2 YSYEKL, per germline. The CDR3 spans 15 residues. The V and J ends lost 1 base and 6 bases, in that order; junction bases with no gene match: 4. CDR3 loop: CASSQVAGYPGELFF. The CDR3 DNA reads as TGCGCCAGCAGCCAAGTAGCGGGATACCCCGGGGAGCTGTTTTTT.